This T cell receptor beta chain was retrieved from a study of cytomegalovirus exposure and HLA in healthy donors. Study-wide results and limits: CMV serostatus was the sole immune exposure information available.

Vbeta (60) and Jbeta (13) primers were used in the PCR. Original handling: Per a later analysis, the number of unique TCR beta chains was approximately 73 million, of which around 10 million were shared. Assay used: immunoSEQ multiplex PCR; TCRdb lists only in-frame clones, some missing. V, J and clone size were drawn from that table, and D and trimming were deduced from the DNA. The sample lists 170,000 or so clones; roughly four fifths were seen once. As concerns this clone: What it recognizes is unknown.

Germline V gene sequence: CDR1 SGDLS, CDR2 YYNGEE. The CDR3 is 14 residues long. Trimming at V came to 4 bases and at J to 6 bases, leaving 6 bases not matched to a gene. Among the donors, all were healthy bone marrow donors. This sequence was found in a man aged 50 to 59 in good health and CMV-seronegative. The V and J genes are TRBV9 and TRBJ1-4; 7 bases align to TRBD1. The material sequenced was PBMCs. CDR3 region: CASSLGTDYEKLFF. The CDR3 DNA follows: TGTGCCAGCAGCCTCGGGACAGACTATGAAAAACTGTTTTTT.